The 19 T cell receptor beta chains below come from one sample, sequenced in a study of shared clonotypes between healthy human individuals. Here immunoSEQ multiplex PCR was the method, and the copy in TCRdb shows in-frame clones only, minus some. The sample consists of under 650,000 clones, 90% to 97% of them appearing once. Sequencing was carried out using naive CD4+ T cells sorted from blood. Documented subset: CD45RA+ positively selected. These receptors were obtained from a woman in her 30s in good health.

The J gene is TRBJ2-7, the V gene TRBV19; the D gene is possibly TRBD2 (5 bases). The ends were cut back, 4 bases at V and 7 bases at J, with 11 bases in the middle. CDR1 is LNHDA and CDR2 is SQIVND in the germline V gene (reference sequence). The CDR3 extends over 12 amino acids. The CDR3 is CASSTRPGEQYF. The CDR3 region has the DNA TGTGCCAGTAGTACTCGGCCGGGGGAGCAGTACTTC.

The gene calls are TRBV19 and TRBJ1-5, with D perhaps TRBD1 (5 bases). The germline V gene encodes CDR1 LNHDA and CDR2 SQIVND (reference sequence). The CDR3 is 17 residues long. V lost 4 bases and J 1 base, leaving 17 bases between the germline ends. Written as DNA, the CDR3 is TGTGCCAGTAGTACCTCCTCCCGGGGGGTAAGCAATCAGCCCCAGCATTTT. This gives the protein CASSTSSRGVSNQPQHF.

This clone was recorded only once. The chain links TRBV4-1 to TRBJ2-5, with D perhaps TRBD2 (5 bases). The J call may be faulty, since TRBJ2-7 better matches the DNA end. The germline V gene encodes CDR1 MGHRA and CDR2 YSYEKL. The CDR3 consists of 15 residues. The CDR3 loop is CASSQATRVPYEQYF. CDR3 DNA: TGCGCCAGCAGCCAAGCGACGCGGGTACCCTACGAGCAGTACTTC.

This sequence joins TRBV4-1 and TRBJ1-1; D remains ambiguous. Trimming left V 1 base short and J 0 bases short, with 9 bases between. The CDR3 is 15 amino acids. CDR1 is MGHRA, CDR2 YSYEKL, per germline. The CDR3 loop is CASSQAWRVNTEAFF. CDR3 bases: TGCGCCAGCAGCCAAGCTTGGAGGGTGAACACTGAAGCTTTCTTT.

This chain uses TRBV10-1 with TRBJ2-5, with 9 bases matching TRBD2. Germline CDR1 WNHNN, CDR2 SYGVQD (reference sequence). This CDR3 is 15 amino acids long. V shed 0 bases, J shed 4 bases, and the junction held 3 bases outside the gene matches. Here the CDR3 reads CASSESSGSGETQYF. The CDR3 nucleotides read TGCGCCAGCAGTGAGTCTAGCGGGAGTGGAGAGACCCAGTACTTC.

The V call is TRBV5-4, the J call TRBJ2-1, with D hard to call. Germline assignment: CDR1 SGHNT and CDR2 YYREEE (reference sequence). The CDR3 loop spans 12 amino acids. V gave up 2 bases and J gave up 5 bases, with 5 bases separating them. The CDR3 loop reads CASSLRDNEQFF. CDR3 nucleotide sequence: TGTGCCAGCAGCTTACGGGACAATGAGCAGTTCTTC.

The chain recombines TRBV2 with TRBJ1-2; the match to TRBD1 covers 7 bases. Germline trimming cut 7 bases from V and 4 bases from J; bases unmatched to any gene: 15. The CDR3 length is 16 residues. Germline lookup yields CDR1 SNHLY and CDR2 FYNNEI. The CDR3 loop is CASNPGQPLAGYGYTF. The CDR3 DNA follows: TGTGCCAGCAATCCGGGACAGCCCCTTGCTGGCTATGGCTACACCTTC.

V gene TRBV10-2 combines with J gene TRBJ2-7; the D gene is possibly TRBD1 (5 bases). CDR1 and CDR2 from the germline V gene are WSHSY and SAAADI. CDR3 size: 13 residues. The ends were cut back, 7 bases at V and 3 bases at J, with 13 bases in the middle. CDR3 amino acids: CASTDSTLYEQYF. Written as DNA, the CDR3 is TGCGCCAGCACAGACAGCACTCTCTACGAGCAGTACTTC.

V and J are TRBV7-9 and TRBJ2-5, with D possibly being TRBD1 or TRBD2 (6 bases each). The J call may be wrong; the DNA end is better matched by TRBJ2-7. CDR3 size: 15 residues. The germline gives CDR1 SEHNR, CDR2 FQNEAQ (reference sequence). As DNA, the CDR3 is TGTGCCAGCAGCTTAAGGGGGGAATTCTCCTACGAGCAGTACTTC. Protein sequence: CASSLRGEFSYEQYF.

This chain connects TRBV6-1 to TRBJ2-5; 8 nucleotides align to TRBD1. Losses at the gene ends were 6 bases for V and 3 bases for J; bases not matched to a gene: 6. The CDR3 totals 14 residues. Germline V gene sequence: CDR1 MNHNS, CDR2 SASEGT. DNA of the CDR3: TGTGCCAGCAGCGCTCACAGGGGGAAAGAGACCCAGTACTTC. Its translation: CASSAHRGKETQYF.

The chain employs TRBV18 and TRBJ1-1; D is perhaps TRBD1 (5 bases). V lost 3 bases, J lost 1 base, and 21 bases lay in between. CDR3 length equals 18 residues. Per the germline V gene, CDR1 is KGHSH and CDR2 is LQKENI. In DNA form, the CDR3 reads TGTGCCAGCTCACCTACAGGCAGCGGTTTGGGGAAGAACACTGAAGCTTTCTTT. Protein product: CASSPTGSGLGKNTEAFF.

J is TRBJ2-7 and V is TRBV25-1; D remains ambiguous. Trimming took off 5 bases at V and 2 bases at J, with 13 bases between the two ends. From germline, CDR1 is MGHDK and CDR2 SYGVNS. CDR3 length equals 14 residues. The CDR3 bases are TGTGCCAGCAGTCTGGTAAAACCCCCCTACGAGCAGTACTTC. This codes for CASSLVKPPYEQYF.

CDR3 loop: CASSLSQVSYEQYF. The CDR3 DNA is TGTGCCAGCAGTTTATCACAGGTTTCCTACGAGCAGTACTTC. The chain carries TRBV28 and TRBJ2-7; a weak D match, TRBD1 (5 bases). Between the trimmed V and J ends, which lost 1 base and 1 base, there was a span of 8 bases. The germline CDR1 and CDR2 sequences are MDHEN and SYDVKM. The CDR3 runs 14 residues.

The chain links TRBV10-2 to TRBJ2-1; TRBD1 is a possible D gene (6 bases). Germline V gives CDR1 WSHSY, CDR2 SAAADI. The CDR3 contains 18 residues. V gave up 6 bases and J gave up 6 bases, with 27 bases separating them. CDR3 region: CASRRQGRAAVLSNEQFF. The CDR3 DNA is TGCGCCAGCAGGCGGCAGGGGCGTGCGGCCGTCCTGAGCAATGAGCAGTTCTTC.

CDR3 sequence: CASSILEANIQYF. CDR3 DNA sequence: TGTGCCAGTAGTATTCTGGAGGCGAACATTCAGTACTTC. The J gene is TRBJ2-4, the V gene TRBV19; D is possibly TRBD2 (5 bases). CDR1 and CDR2 (germline): LNHDA, SQIVND (reference sequence). This CDR3 is built from 13 residues. The germline V and J ends were trimmed by 3 bases and 7 bases, with 10 bases remaining between them. The full variable domain, rest sourced from reference TRBV19 and TRBJ2-4, is DGGITQSPKYLFRKEGQNVTLSCEQNLNHDAMYWYRQDPGQGLRLIYYSQIVNDFQKGDIAEGYSVSREKKESFPLTVTSAQKNPTAFYLCASSILEANIQYFGAGTRLSVL.

The chain uses TRBV7-9 and TRBJ2-2; D is possibly TRBD1 or TRBD2 (7 bases each). V was shortened by 4 bases and J by 1 base, with 13 bases between the two germline ends. Germline V lookup: CDR1 SEHNR, CDR2 FQNEAQ (reference sequence). This CDR3 is built from 16 residues. In DNA, the CDR3 is TGTGCCAGCAGCTACTCAGGGGGGGTGAACACCGGGGAGCTGTTTTTT. Its translation is CASSYSGGVNTGELFF.

V gene TRBV7-6 combines with J gene TRBJ2-7; D may be TRBD1 (6 bases). V was trimmed by 5 bases and J by 1 base, leaving 15 bases between them. Germline V gene data show CDR1 as SGHVS and CDR2 as FNYEAQ. The CDR3 is 15 residues long. The DNA of the CDR3 is TGTGCCAGCAGCGTGCTACCAGGGGATTCCTACGAGCAGTACTTC. Its protein is CASSVLPGDSYEQYF.

In the case of this clone: Within the sample, other DNA sequences also encode this same CDR3. This sequence joins TRBV5-1 and TRBJ1-1, with D unresolved. The CDR3 runs 13 residues. Germline V lookup: CDR1 SGHRS, CDR2 YFSETQ. Trimming removed 2 bases from V and 3 bases from J, with 8 bases in between. In DNA, the CDR3 is TGCGCCAGCAGCTTCGAAGGGTACACTGAAGCTTTCTTT. This sequence encodes CASSFEGYTEAFF.

Of note for this clone: One end of the junction fails to match germline, which may point to a read error. V is TRBV19 and J is TRBJ1-1; no firm D call. From germline, CDR1 is LNHDA and CDR2 SQIVND (reference sequence). This CDR3 is built from 14 residues. CDR3 in amino acids: CASSILTTNAEAFF. The CDR3 coding sequence is TGTGCCAGTAGTATACTAACTACGAACGCTGAAGCTTTCTTT.